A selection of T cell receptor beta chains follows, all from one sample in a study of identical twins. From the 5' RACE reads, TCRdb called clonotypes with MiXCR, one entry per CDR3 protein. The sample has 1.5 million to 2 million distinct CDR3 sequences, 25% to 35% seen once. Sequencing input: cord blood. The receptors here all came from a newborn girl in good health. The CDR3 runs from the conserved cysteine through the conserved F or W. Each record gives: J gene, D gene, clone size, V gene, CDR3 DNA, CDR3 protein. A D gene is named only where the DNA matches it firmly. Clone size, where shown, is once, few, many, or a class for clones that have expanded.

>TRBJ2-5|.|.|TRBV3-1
TGTGCCAGCAGCCCCTATAAAGACTATTACTGGAGCCAAGAGACCCAGTACTTC
CASSPYKDYYWSQETQYF
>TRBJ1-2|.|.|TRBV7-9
TGTGCCAGCAGCACCGTACCGGGAACAGGGCCTGGCTACACCTTC
CASSTVPGTGPGYTF
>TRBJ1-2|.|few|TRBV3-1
TGTGCCAGCAGCCAAGGGGGGGGGTCCCCCTATGGCTACACCTTC
CASSQGGGSPYGYTF
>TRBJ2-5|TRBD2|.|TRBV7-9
TGTGCCAGCAGCTTACTAGCGGGAGTGCTCCGACAGGAGACCCAGTACTTC
CASSLLAGVLRQETQYF
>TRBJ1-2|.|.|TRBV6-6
TGTGCCAGCAGTTACCTACAAAATGGCTACACCTTC
CASSYLQNGYTF
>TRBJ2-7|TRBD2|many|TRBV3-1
TGTGCCAGCAGCCAAGATCTACTAGCGGGAGGCTACGAGCAGTACTTC
CASSQDLLAGGYEQYF
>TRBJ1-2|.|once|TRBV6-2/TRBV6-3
TGTGTCAGCAGCCGCGCCGGGGCTTTCTATGGCTACACCTTC
CVSSRAGAFYGYTF
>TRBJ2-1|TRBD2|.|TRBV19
TGTGCCAGTAGTTCCACCGGGACGGGGGGCAATGAGCAGTTCTTC
CASSSTGTGGNEQFF
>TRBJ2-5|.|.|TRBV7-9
TGTGCCAGCAGCTTAATGGACGGGTACCAAGAGACCCAGTACTTC
CASSLMDGYQETQYF
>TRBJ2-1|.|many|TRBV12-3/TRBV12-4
TGTGCCAGCAGTCCCAGGAGCAATGAGCAGTTCTTC
CASSPRSNEQFF
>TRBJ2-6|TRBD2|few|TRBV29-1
TGCAGCGTTGAAGAGGGACTAGCGGGAGGATCTGGGGCCAACGTCCTGACTTTC
CSVEEGLAGGSGANVLTF
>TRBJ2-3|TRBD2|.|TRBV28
TGTGCCAGCAGTTTATCACTAGCGGGATCCTCCCCCGGGGATACGCAGTGTTTT
CASSLSLAGSSPGDTQCF
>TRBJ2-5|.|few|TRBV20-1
TGCAGTGCTGTCACCACCGGGCAAGAGACCCAGTACTTC
CSAVTTGQETQYF
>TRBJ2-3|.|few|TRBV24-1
TGTGCCACCAGTTCTCCGGGCCTAGCAGGGGATACGCAGTATTTT
CATSSPGLAGDTQYF
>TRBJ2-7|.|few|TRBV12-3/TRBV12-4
TGTGCCAGCAGTCCCCGGACAGGAGGGGTCTCCTACGAGCAGTACTTC
CASSPRTGGVSYEQYF
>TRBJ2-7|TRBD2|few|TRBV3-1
TGTGCCAGCAGCAAAAGACCCATTATTTTAGGAGCGGGAGGAAACGAGCAGTACTTC
CASSKRPIILGAGGNEQYF
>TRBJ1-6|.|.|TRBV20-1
TGCAGTGCTAGAGAGGGGGCACAGGAGGTTCGTCGTCCCTATAAAAATTCACCCCTCCACTTT
CSAREGAQEVRRPYKNSPLHF
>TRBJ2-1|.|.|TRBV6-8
TGTGCCAGCAGTTACAGGGGATTATACGATGAGCAGTTCTTC
CASSYRGLYDEQFF
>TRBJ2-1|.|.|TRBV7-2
TGTGCCAGCAGCTTAGAAATAGCGGCCTACAATGAGCAGTTCTTC
CASSLEIAAYNEQFF
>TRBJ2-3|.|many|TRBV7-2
TGTGCCAGCAGCTTCCGCGTAGATACGCAGTATTTT
CASSFRVDTQYF
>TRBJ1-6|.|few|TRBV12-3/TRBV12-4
TGTGCCAGCAGTTTAGATGGGATCTATAATTCACCCCTCCACTTT
CASSLDGIYNSPLHF
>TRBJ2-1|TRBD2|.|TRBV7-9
TGTGCCAGCAGGCGAACTAGCGGGATGAACTACAATGAGCACTTCTTC
CASRRTSGMNYNEHFF